The T cell receptor (beta chain) described here comes from a study of T cell repertoires in cytomegalovirus infection. Background on the study: Through public TCR beta signatures, both CMV infection and matching HLA type were indicated.

Worth noting for this clonotype: Antigen specificity is unknown.

V was clipped by 5 bases and J by 9 bases, with 11 bases between them. Germline values: CDR1 SGHAT, CDR2 FQNNGV. This CDR3 has 12 amino acids. Via MiXCR, TCRdb re-called the reads, giving one row per CDR3 protein. The sample lists about half a million distinct CDR3 sequences; 42% were seen once. The chain joins TRBV11-2 to TRBJ2-1, with D possibly matching TRBD1 (5 bases). The sequence was collected from a human donor in good health (CMV status not recorded). Some clones in this sample may be carry-over from other donors' samples. The specimen comprised cultured PBMCs, sampled from culture after CMV antigen stimulation. The CDR3 sequence is CASSQGPGEQFF. DNA for the CDR3: TGTGCCAGCAGCCAGGGCCCGGGTGAGCAGTTCTTC.